The clone carrying this T cell receptor beta chain was detected many times. After removal of 5 bases from V and 3 bases from J, the junction contained 1 base not matched to a gene. The CDR3 sequence is 13 residues long. TCRdb itself ran the RT-PCR reads through MiXCR, one entry per CDR3 protein. The table lists about 680,000 distinct CDR3 sequences, approximately 15% of them singletons, with 3.6% in the top ten. The chain carries TRBV12-3 or TRBV12-4 and TRBJ1-1, with 9 nucleotides matching TRBD1. This receptor was identified in a female donor in good health, serving as a healthy control. The sample was memory CD4+ T cells from blood. CDR3 sequence: CASSGTGYTEAFF. Here the CDR3 DNA reads TGTGCCAGCAGTGGGACAGGGTACACTGAAGCTTTCTTT.